These T cell receptor beta chains were read from a single sample in a study of T-cell memory formation after mild COVID-19. MiXCR, applied by TCRdb to the 5' RACE reads, yields one record per CDR3 protein. In the table there are 200,000 to 250,000 distinct CDR3 sequences, 10% to 13% of which are singletons. Material: PBMCs or a T cell subset sorted from them (not recorded which). These receptors originate from a man aged 18 to 29 who had mild COVID-19 (a few samples of this study predate the infection). Cell type and time point are not known. Both conserved end residues are part of each CDR3. A D gene is named only where the DNA matches it firmly. Rows may omit the clone size; those that give it use once, few, many or a size class.

clone size | J gene | D gene | V gene | CDR3 DNA | CDR3 protein
few | TRBJ2-2 | . | TRBV27 | TGTGCCAGCAGTACCCCGGGGGTTACGAACACCGGGGAGCTGTTTTTT | CASSTPGVTNTGELFF
few | TRBJ1-2 | . | TRBV4-3 | TGCGCCAGCAGCCAAACGGGACGGGGCTACACCTTC | CASSQTGRGYTF
few | TRBJ1-5 | . | TRBV27 | TGTGCCAGCAGTCTTTTAGGCGCGGGGAATCAGCCCCAGCATTTT | CASSLLGAGNQPQHF
few | TRBJ1-2 | . | TRBV25-1 | TGTGCCAGCAGTGAACGGGGGCCGACCGTTCAGGGCTGGAGGGTTGGCTACACCTTC | CASSERGPTVQGWRVGYTF
few | TRBJ1-2 | TRBD1 | TRBV18 | TGTGCCAGCTCGGTCCAGGGACAGGGTTATGGCTACACCTTC | CASSVQGQGYGYTF
few | TRBJ1-1 | . | TRBV7-2 | TGTGCCAGCAGCCTCCAATGGGGCGGCACTGAAGCTTTCTTT | CASSLQWGGTEAFF
. | TRBJ2-3 | . | TRBV6-2/TRBV6-3 | TGTGCCAGCAGTTCCCTGGGGCAGGGGGGCCCAGATACGCAGTATTTT | CASSSLGQGGPDTQYF
few | TRBJ2-3 | TRBD1 | TRBV5-1 | TGCGCCAGCAGCTTGGAGGGGGCCCGAGATACGCAGTATTTT | CASSLEGARDTQYF
. | TRBJ1-2 | TRBD1 | TRBV5-1 | TGCGCCAGCAGACCCGACAGGGCAGACTATGGCTACACCTTC | CASRPDRADYGYTF
. | TRBJ1-1 | . | TRBV29-1 | TGCAGCGTTGAAGGGCCCTGGGCGGCGGGGACTGAAGCTTTCTTT | CSVEGPWAAGTEAFF
many | TRBJ1-1 | . | TRBV7-2 | TGTGCCAGCAGCTTAGAGGCGGGGAAGAACACTGAAGCTTTCTTT | CASSLEAGKNTEAFF
few | TRBJ1-2 | . | TRBV10-3 | TGTGCCATCAGTGAGTTAGGGACCTATGGCTACACCTTC | CAISELGTYGYTF
few | TRBJ2-3 | . | TRBV4-1 | TGCGCCAGCAGCCAACTATCGGGTAAGACAGATACGCAGTATTTT | CASSQLSGKTDTQYF
many | TRBJ1-5 | TRBD1 | TRBV6-6 | TGTGCCAGCACCCTCCAGGGGGGGGGCAATCAGCCCCAGCATTTT | CASTLQGGGNQPQHF
few | TRBJ2-1 | TRBD1 | TRBV20-1 | TGCAGTGCTAGTCATGGGGACAGGGTCTACAATGAGCAGTTCTTC | CSASHGDRVYNEQFF
. | TRBJ1-1 | . | TRBV18 | TGTGCCAGCTCACCAAGGGAGGAAAACACTGAAGCTTTCTTT | CASSPREENTEAFF
. | TRBJ2-1 | TRBD2 | TRBV9 | TGTGCCAGCAGCGCGACGGGGGAGGGTACAATCGTGCAGTTCTTC | CASSATGEGTIVQFF
many | TRBJ2-3 | . | TRBV6-2/TRBV6-3 | TGTGCCAGCAGTTCCTGGGATACGCAGTATTTT | CASSSWDTQYF
few | TRBJ2-5 | . | TRBV7-2 | TGTGCTACCATTGGGGCAGACAAAGAGACCCAGTACTTC | CATIGADKETQYF